The clone carrying this T cell receptor beta chain was observed a handful of times. Its antigen is unidentified. This record comes from a study of blood T cells in healthy people across ages. Study-wide results and caveats: Long-lived donors had more naive CD4+ cells and higher diversity than aged donors.

The V end lost 5 bases, the J end lost 4 bases, and 17 bases lay between the germline ends. Germline CDR1 reads MNHNS; CDR2 reads SASEGT. This CDR3 is built from 16 residues. The authors ran a second PCR of about 6 to 11 cycles using a sample-barcoded 5' primer and a J-beta primer mix. TCRdb called the 5' RACE reads again in MiXCR, with one record for every CDR3 protein. There are about 780,000 distinct CDR3 sequences in the sample; roughly 25% occur only once, and over 2.5% lies in the top ten. Peripheral blood from each donor was collected in a volume of 8 to 10 milliliters. The same data also went into a second study, on T cells of mothers and their children.

The specimen sequenced was blood. This receptor was identified in a boy younger than 18 in good health. V and J are TRBV6-1 and TRBJ1-4; maybe TRBD1 (5 bases). In DNA form, the CDR3 reads TGTGCCAGCAGTCTTCGGGACGGCGAATTTAATGAAAAACTGTTTTTT. It yields the protein CASSLRDGEFNEKLFF.